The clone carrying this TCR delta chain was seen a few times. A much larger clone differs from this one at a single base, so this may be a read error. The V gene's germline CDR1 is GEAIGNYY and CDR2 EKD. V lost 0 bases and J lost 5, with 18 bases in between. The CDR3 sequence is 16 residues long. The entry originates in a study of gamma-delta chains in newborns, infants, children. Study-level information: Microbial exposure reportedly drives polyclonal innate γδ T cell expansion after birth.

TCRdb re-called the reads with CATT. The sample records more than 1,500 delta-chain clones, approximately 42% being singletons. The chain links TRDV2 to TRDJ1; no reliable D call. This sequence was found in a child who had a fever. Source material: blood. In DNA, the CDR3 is TGTGCCTGTGACACCATAATACCTTGGGCGGGGGATAAACTCATCTTT. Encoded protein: CACDTIIPWAGDKLIF.